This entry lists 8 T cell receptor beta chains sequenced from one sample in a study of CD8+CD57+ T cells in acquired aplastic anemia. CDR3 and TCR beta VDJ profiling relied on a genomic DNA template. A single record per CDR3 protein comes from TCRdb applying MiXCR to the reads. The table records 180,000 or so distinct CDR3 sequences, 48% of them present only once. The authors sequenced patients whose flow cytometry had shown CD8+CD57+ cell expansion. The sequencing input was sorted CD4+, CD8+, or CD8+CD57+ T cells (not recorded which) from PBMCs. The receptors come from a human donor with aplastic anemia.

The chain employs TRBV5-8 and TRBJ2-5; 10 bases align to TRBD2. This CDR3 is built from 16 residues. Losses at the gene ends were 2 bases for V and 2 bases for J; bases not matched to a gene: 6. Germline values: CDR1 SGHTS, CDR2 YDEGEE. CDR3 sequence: CASSFRTSGLQETQYF. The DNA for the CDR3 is TGTGCCAGCAGCTTTAGGACTAGCGGTTTACAAGAGACCCAGTACTTC.

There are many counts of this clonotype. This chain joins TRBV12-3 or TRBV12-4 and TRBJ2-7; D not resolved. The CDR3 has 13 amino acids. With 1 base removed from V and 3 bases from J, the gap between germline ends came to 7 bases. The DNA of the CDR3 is TGTGCCAGCAGTTTAGGGGGTTACTACGAGCAGTACTTC. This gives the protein CASSLGGYYEQYF.

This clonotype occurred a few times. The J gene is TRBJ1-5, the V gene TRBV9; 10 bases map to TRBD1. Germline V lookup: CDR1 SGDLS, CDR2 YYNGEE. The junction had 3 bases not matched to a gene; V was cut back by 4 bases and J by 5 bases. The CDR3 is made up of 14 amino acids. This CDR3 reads CASSRDRGDQPQHF. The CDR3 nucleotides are TGTGCCAGCAGCCGGGACAGGGGCGATCAGCCCCAGCATTTT.

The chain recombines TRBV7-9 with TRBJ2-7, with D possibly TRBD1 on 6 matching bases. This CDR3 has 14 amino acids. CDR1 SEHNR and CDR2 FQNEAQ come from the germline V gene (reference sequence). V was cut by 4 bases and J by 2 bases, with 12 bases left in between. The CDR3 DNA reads TGTGCCAGCAGCTACAACAGGGTCCCCTACGAGCAGTACTTC. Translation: CASSYNRVPYEQYF.

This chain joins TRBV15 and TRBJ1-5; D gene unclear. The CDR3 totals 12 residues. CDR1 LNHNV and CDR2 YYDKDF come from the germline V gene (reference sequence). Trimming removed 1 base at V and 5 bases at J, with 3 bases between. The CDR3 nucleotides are TGTGCCACCAGCAGAGGAGATCAGCCCCAGCATTTT. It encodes CATSRGDQPQHF. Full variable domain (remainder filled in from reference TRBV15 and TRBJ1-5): DAMVIQNPRYQVTQFGKPVTLSCSQTLNHNVMYWYQQKSSQAPKLLFHYYDKDFNNEADTPDNFQSRRPNTSFCFLDIRSPGLGDTAMYLCATSRGDQPQHFGDGTRLSIL.

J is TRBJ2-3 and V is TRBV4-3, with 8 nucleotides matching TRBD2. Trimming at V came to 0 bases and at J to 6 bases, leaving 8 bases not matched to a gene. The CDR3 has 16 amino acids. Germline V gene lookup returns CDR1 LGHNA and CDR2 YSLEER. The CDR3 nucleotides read TGCGCCAGCAGCCAAGATAAGCGGGGGAGAGCCGATACGCAGTATTTT. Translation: CASSQDKRGRADTQYF.

CDR3 bases: TGTGCCAGCACCGATGGACAGACGCCCTCCTACGAGCAGTACTTC. Translated: CASTDGQTPSYEQYF. This chain connects TRBV2 to TRBJ2-7, with D perhaps matching TRBD1 (6 bases). Trimming stripped 7 bases from V and 0 bases from J, with 16 bases between. This CDR3 spans 15 amino acids. The germline V gene has CDR1 SNHLY and CDR2 FYNNEI.

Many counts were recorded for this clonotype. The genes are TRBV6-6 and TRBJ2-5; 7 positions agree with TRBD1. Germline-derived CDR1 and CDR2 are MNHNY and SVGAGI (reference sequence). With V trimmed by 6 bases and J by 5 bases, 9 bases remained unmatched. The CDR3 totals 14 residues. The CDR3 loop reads CASSRRGKTETQYF. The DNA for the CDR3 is TGTGCCAGCAGCCGCAGGGGGAAGACGGAGACCCAGTACTTC.